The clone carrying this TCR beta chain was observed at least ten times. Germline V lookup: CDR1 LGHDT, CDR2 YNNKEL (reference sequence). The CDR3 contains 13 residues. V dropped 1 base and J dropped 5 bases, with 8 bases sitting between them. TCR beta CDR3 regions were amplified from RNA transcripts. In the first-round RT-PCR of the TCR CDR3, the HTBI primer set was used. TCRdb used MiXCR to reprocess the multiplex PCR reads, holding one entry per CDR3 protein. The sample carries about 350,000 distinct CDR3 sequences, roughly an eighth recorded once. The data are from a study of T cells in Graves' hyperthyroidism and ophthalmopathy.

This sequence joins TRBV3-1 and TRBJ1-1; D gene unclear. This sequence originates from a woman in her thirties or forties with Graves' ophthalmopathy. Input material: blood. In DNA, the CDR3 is TGTGCCAGCAGCCAAGTCGCAGTTACTGAAGCTTTCTTT. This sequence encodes CASSQVAVTEAFF.